The next 27 T cell receptor beta chains were all read from a single sample in a study of blood T cell repertoires in COVID-19. This table comes from immunoSEQ multiplex PCR, and its TCRdb copy is limited to in-frame clones, with some not included. The sample records 200,000 or so clones, about 83% being singletons. Sequencing was carried out using peripheral blood. These receptors all stem from a woman in her 70s with active or convalescent COVID-19.

CDR3 bases: TGCGCCAGCGGGACAGGGTATGGCTACACCTTC. Translating gives CASGTGYGYTF. V usage is TRBV5-1 and J usage is TRBJ1-2; 9 nucleotides agree with TRBD1. The length of the CDR3 is 11 residues. V shed 7 bases and J 5 bases; nucleotides not matched to a gene: 0. Germline assignment: CDR1 SGHRS and CDR2 YFSETQ.

This clone has just a few counts. V usage is TRBV9 and J usage is TRBJ1-4; D remains ambiguous. The CDR3 is 15 amino acids. Germline values: CDR1 SGDLS, CDR2 YYNGEE. The V gene lost 2 bases and the J gene lost 0 bases, with 8 bases spanning the gap. The CDR3 spells CASSVTTSTNEKLFF. For the CDR3, the DNA is TGTGCCAGCAGCGTTACAACCTCAACTAATGAAAAACTGTTTTTT.

The chain carries TRBV11-1 and TRBJ2-2; TRBD2 aligns across 11 bases. In germline, CDR1 is SGHAT, CDR2 FQDESV (reference sequence). The trim removed 0 bases at V and 7 bases at J, leaving 1 base unmatched. The CDR3 is made up of 15 amino acids. CDR3 region: CASSLAGTSGGELFF. The DNA of the CDR3 is TGTGCCAGCAGCTTAGCCGGGACTAGCGGCGGGGAGCTGTTTTTT.

Only one count was recorded for this clone. The chain employs TRBV5-1 and TRBJ1-1, with 8 bases identical to TRBD1. The CDR3 is made up of 19 amino acids. V was clipped by 0 bases and J by 10 bases; unmatched bases: 23. CDR1 SGHRS and CDR2 YFSETQ come from the germline V gene. The CDR3 nucleotides read TGCGCCAGCAGCTTGGCCCAACAAGTCCCTACCAGGGGGCGGGGGGGAGCTTTCTTT. Translated: CASSLAQQVPTRGRGGAFF.

The V and J genes are TRBV28 and TRBJ1-5; no firm D call. The CDR3 is 13 amino acids. Germline lookup yields CDR1 MDHEN and CDR2 SYDVKM. V was cut by 7 bases and J by 3 bases, with 10 bases left in between. CDR3 bases: TGTGCCAGCACCCTTCCTCCCAATCAGCCCCAGCATTTT. Its protein is CASTLPPNQPQHF. Using reference TRBV28 and TRBJ1-5 for the parts outside the CDR3, the full variable domain is DVKVTQSSRYLVKRTGEKVFLECVQDMDHENMFWYRQDPGLGLRLIYFSYDVKMKEKGDIPEGYSVSREKKERFSLILESASTNQTSMYLCASTLPPNQPQHFGDGTRLSIL.

This chain joins TRBV2 and TRBJ2-2; D perhaps matches TRBD1 (6 bases). This CDR3 comprises 14 residues. Germline V gene lookup returns CDR1 SNHLY and CDR2 FYNNEI. V lost 6 bases and J 5 bases, leaving 13 bases between the germline ends. For the CDR3, the DNA is TGTGCCAGCAGGAGGACAGACAGAACCGGGGAGCTGTTTTTT. Translating it yields CASRRTDRTGELFF.

The V call is TRBV6-2 or TRBV6-3, the J call TRBJ1-1, with D uncertain. The V end was cut by 1 base, the J end by 7 bases, with 7 bases between. Germline V lookup: CDR1 MNHEY, CDR2 SVGEGT. This CDR3 comprises 12 residues. CDR3 amino acids: CASSYLGDEAFF. The CDR3 nucleotides read TGTGCCAGCAGTTACTTAGGAGATGAAGCTTTCTTT.

The rearrangement joins TRBV14 to TRBJ2-4; TRBD2 matches at 7 bases. The CDR3 is 15 residues long. Trimming removed 5 bases from V and 8 bases from J; junction bases left unmatched: 12. Germline-derived CDR1 and CDR2 are SGHDN and FVKESK. CDR3 loop: CASSGGWGAGDIQYF. CDR3 in DNA: TGTGCCAGCAGCGGAGGTTGGGGCGCGGGGGACATTCAGTACTTC.

The chain links TRBV9 to TRBJ1-1; tentatively, D is TRBD1 (5 bases). There are 14 residues in the CDR3. The V gene's germline CDR1 is SGDLS and CDR2 YYNGEE. V lost 4 bases to trimming and J lost 3 bases, with 13 bases between them. Written as DNA, the CDR3 is TGTGCCAGCAGCCCCCCGGGAGGGGACACTGAAGCTTTCTTT. Its protein product is CASSPPGGDTEAFF.

The chain recombines TRBV6-6 with TRBJ1-5; no clear D. Trimming removed 5 bases at V and 6 bases at J, with 14 bases between. Germline-derived CDR1 and CDR2 are MNHNY and SVGAGI (reference sequence). This CDR3 is 14 amino acids long. The CDR3 bases are TGTGCCAGCAGTATGAGGGCGTCGAGTCAGCCCCAGCATTTT. Its translation is CASSMRASSQPQHF.

In its sample, this clone was seen a few times. The chain has TRBV7-2 and TRBJ1-3, with 10 bases lining up with TRBD1. V shed 6 bases and J 5 bases; nucleotides not matched to a gene: 7. The CDR3 sequence is 15 residues long. Germline V gene sequence: CDR1 SGHTA, CDR2 FQGNSA. In nucleotides, the CDR3 is TGTGCCAGCAGTAGTGACAGGGGGCTAAGAAACACCATATATTTT. It is translated as CASSSDRGLRNTIYF.

The rearrangement uses TRBV6-5 and TRBJ2-1, with 8 bases lining up with TRBD1. After removal of 5 bases from V and 10 bases from J, the junction contained 10 bases not matched to a gene. Germline V gene data show CDR1 as MNHEY and CDR2 as SVGAGI. CDR3 length equals 14 residues. The CDR3 DNA sequence: TGTGCCAGCAGTCCCAGGGGGCGCACGGCGGAGCAGTTCTTC. Its protein product is CASSPRGRTAEQFF.

This clone was recorded a few times. V usage is TRBV5-6 and J usage is TRBJ1-1; D is unresolved. The CDR3 runs to 13 residues. Germline assignment: CDR1 SGHDT and CDR2 YYEEEE. V lost 1 base to trimming and J lost 1 base, with 5 bases between them. CDR3 DNA: TGTGCCAGCAGCTTGACAGCGAACACTGAAGCTTTCTTT. Translating it yields CASSLTANTEAFF. The full variable domain, with the rest looked up from reference TRBV5-6 and TRBJ1-1, is DAGVTQSPTHLIKTRGQQVTLRCSPKSGHDTVSWYQQALGQGPQFIFQYYEEEERQRGNFPDRFSGHQFPNYSSELNVNALLLGDSALYLCASSLTANTEAFFGQGTRLTVV.

V is TRBV27 and J is TRBJ2-1; D perhaps matches TRBD2 (5 bases). Trimming removed 8 bases at V and 0 bases at J, with 20 bases between. The CDR3 has 17 residues. Germline CDR1 is MNHEY and CDR2 is SMNVEV (reference sequence). The CDR3 nucleotides read TGTGCCAGCCCACCCAGGTCCCTAGCAAACTCCTACAATGAGCAGTTCTTC. Translated: CASPPRSLANSYNEQFF.

The V and J genes are TRBV10-3 and TRBJ1-2; 7 positions agree with TRBD1. J gave up 6 bases and V 9 bases, and 10 bases lay outside the gene matches. CDR3 size: 13 residues. The V gene's germline CDR1 is ENHRY and CDR2 SYGVKD. The CDR3 is CAILLGDSDGYTF. The CDR3 coding sequence is TGTGCCATTCTGTTGGGGGACAGTGATGGCTACACCTTC.

The chain recombines TRBV3-1 (or the pseudogene TRBV3-2) with TRBJ2-5; TRBD1 matches 10 bases. Germline V gene sequence: CDR1 LGHDT, CDR2 YNNKEL (reference sequence). V was pared by 6 bases and J by 3 bases, with 7 bases of the junction left unmatched. The length of the CDR3 is 15 residues. The CDR3 is CASRGQGRREETQYF. The CDR3, as DNA: TGTGCCAGCAGGGGACAGGGGCGACGTGAAGAGACCCAGTACTTC.

The chain recombines TRBV5-1 with TRBJ2-7, with a weak D call TRBD1 (5 bases). Trimming shortened V by 0 bases and J by 3 bases, and 13 bases separated the two germline ends. The CDR3 sequence is 15 residues long. Germline-derived CDR1 and CDR2 are SGHRS and YFSETQ. The CDR3 DNA reads TGCGCCAGCAGCTTGGACTCGACAGATATCTACGAGCAGTACTTC. Translated: CASSLDSTDIYEQYF.

The CDR3 reads CASRALASGTNNEQFF. CDR3 nucleotide sequence: TGTGCCAGTAGGGCTTTGGCTAGCGGGACCAACAATGAGCAGTTCTTC. The chain combines TRBV19 with TRBJ2-1; 9 positions match TRBD2. CDR1 is LNHDA, CDR2 SQIVND, per germline (reference sequence). The CDR3 extends over 16 amino acids. V was pared by 6 bases and J by 5 bases, with 11 bases of the junction left unmatched.

This clone was counted only a few times. The V gene is TRBV11-2, the J gene TRBJ2-7; D uncertain. This CDR3 is 13 amino acids long. Germline V CDR1 and CDR2: SGHAT, FQNNGV. The V end was cut by 7 bases, the J end by 5 bases, with 15 bases between. The CDR3 DNA reads as TGTGCCAGCAACTCATTGCCCCGTAACGAGCAGTACTTC. It translates to CASNSLPRNEQYF.

This chain uses TRBV27 with TRBJ1-6, with TRBD1 identical over 9 bases. The germline V gene encodes CDR1 MNHEY and CDR2 SMNVEV (reference sequence). Unmatched junction bases numbered 8, after V lost 7 bases and J lost 10 bases. The CDR3 is 14 residues long. Here the CDR3 DNA reads TGTGCCAGCAATACCGGGACAGGGATCTCACCCCTCCACTTT. This gives the protein CASNTGTGISPLHF.

The V call is TRBV5-5, the J call TRBJ2-2, with no clear D. The CDR3 contains 11 residues. Germline V CDR1 and CDR2: SGHKS, YYEKEE (reference sequence). Trimming took off 4 bases at V and 6 bases at J, with 4 bases between the two ends. In DNA form, the CDR3 reads TGTGCCAGCAGCCTCCCCGGGGAGCTGTTTTTT. Its protein product is CASSLPGELFF.

The chain combines TRBV6-2 or TRBV6-3 with TRBJ2-1; D unclear. Germline V CDR1 and CDR2: MNHEY, SVGEGT. The V end was cut by 3 bases, the J end by 5 bases, with 8 bases between. The CDR3 contains 13 residues. DNA for the CDR3: TGTGCCAGCAGTTATCTAGGAAACAATGAGCAGTTCTTC. Its protein product is CASSYLGNNEQFF.

The genes are TRBV9 and TRBJ2-4; D is perhaps TRBD2 (5 bases). The V end was cut by 0 bases, the J end by 7 bases, with 8 bases between. This CDR3 is built from 13 residues. Germline values: CDR1 SGDLS, CDR2 YYNGEE. This chain's CDR3 is CASSVGTGNIQYF. CDR3 bases: TGTGCCAGCAGCGTAGGGACTGGGAACATTCAGTACTTC. Filled out from reference TRBV9 and TRBJ2-4, the complete variable domain reads DSGVTQTPKHLITATGQRVTLRCSPRSGDLSVYWYQQSLDQGLQFLIQYYNGEERAKGNILERFSAQQFPDLHSELNLSSLELGDSALYFCASSVGTGNIQYFGAGTRLSVL.

This chain joins TRBV5-1 and TRBJ1-1; TRBD1 agrees at 7 bases. CDR3 length: 16 residues. V lost 0 bases to trimming and J lost 4 bases; unmatched junction nucleotides: 9. The germline gives CDR1 SGHRS, CDR2 YFSETQ. CDR3 DNA: TGCGCCAGCAGCTTGGCCTTAGGGGGCACGGGCACTGAAGCTTTCTTT. The encoded protein is CASSLALGGTGTEAFF.

The CDR3 DNA is TGCAGTGCTAGTGATTCCGGGACTGGCACAGATACGCAGTATTTT. This sequence encodes CSASDSGTGTDTQYF. V is TRBV20-1 and J is TRBJ2-3; D is perhaps TRBD2 (6 bases). The V and J ends lost 3 bases and 1 base respectively, with 14 bases between them. Germline V gene sequence: CDR1 DFQATT, CDR2 SNEGSKA (reference sequence). The length of the CDR3 is 15 residues.

The chain couples TRBV7-3 to TRBJ2-3; 15 bases are shared with TRBD2. CDR1 SGHTA and CDR2 FQGTGA come from the germline V gene. The CDR3 is 16 residues long. The V gene end was trimmed by 5 bases and the J gene end by 3 bases; junction bases not matched to a gene: 3. The CDR3 is CASSTGLAGGTDTQYF. The CDR3 coding sequence is TGTGCCAGCAGCACGGGACTAGCGGGGGGAACAGATACGCAGTATTTT.

The chain carries TRBV5-1 and TRBJ1-6; 7 bases agree with TRBD1. This CDR3 comprises 14 residues. Germline V CDR1 and CDR2: SGHRS, YFSETQ. Losses at the gene ends were 3 bases for V and 9 bases for J; bases not matched to a gene: 6. The CDR3 is CASSSDRRISPLHF. CDR3 DNA sequence: TGCGCCAGCAGCTCGGACAGGAGAATTTCACCCCTCCACTTT.